This T cell receptor beta chain was recorded in a study of human T cells and chemical hapten exposure. About the study: There were weekly diphenylcyclopropenone doses to the scalp for patients throughout the roughly 25-week study.

Germline V CDR1 and CDR2: SGHTA, FQGNSA. The junction had 5 bases not matched to a gene; V was cut back by 2 bases and J by 3 bases. CDR3 length: 15 amino acids. This clonotype was picked up one time. Described time point: patch test 1, 2 weeks after DPC sensitization. This sample's treatment: therapeutic diphenylcyclopropenone sensitization with weekly scalp DPC. The authors' processing: A per-sample median of about 100,000 TCRs was observed, with counts ranging from about 23,224 to 690,600. TCRdb reprocessed the RACE reads with MiXCR, giving one entry per CDR3 protein. TCRdb, rather than the study authors, made the V and J calls. Among 80,000 to 100,000 distinct CDR3 sequences listed, roughly an eighth were seen once.

This sequence was found in a woman aged 35 to 49 with alopecia areata. Some clones in this sample may be carry-over from other donors' samples. This chain connects TRBV7-2 to TRBJ2-7; TRBD1 aligns across 9 bases. The sample in question was whole blood, obtained in connection with sensitization to the hapten diphenylcyclopropenone (DPC). CDR3 region: CASSLTGQGIYEQYF. CDR3 sequence (DNA): TGTGCCAGCAGCTTAACGGGACAGGGTATCTACGAGCAGTACTTC.